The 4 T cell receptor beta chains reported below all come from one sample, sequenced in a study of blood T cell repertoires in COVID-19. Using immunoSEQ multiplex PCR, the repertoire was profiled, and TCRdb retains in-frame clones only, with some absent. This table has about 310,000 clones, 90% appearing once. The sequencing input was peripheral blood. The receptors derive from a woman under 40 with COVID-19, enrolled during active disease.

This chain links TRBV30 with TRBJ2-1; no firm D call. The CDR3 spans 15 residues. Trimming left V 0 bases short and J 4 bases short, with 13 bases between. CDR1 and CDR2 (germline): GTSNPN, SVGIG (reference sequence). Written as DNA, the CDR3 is TGTGCCTGGAGTGTAAACACCTTGTCGTACAATGAGCAGTTCTTC. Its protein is CAWSVNTLSYNEQFF. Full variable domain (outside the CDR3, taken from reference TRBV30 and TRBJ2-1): SQTIHQWPATLVQPVGSPLSLECTVEGTSNPNLYWYRQAAGRGLQLLFYSVGIGQISSEVPQNLSASRPQDRQFILSSKKLLLSDSGFYLCAWSVNTLSYNEQFFGPGTRLTVL.

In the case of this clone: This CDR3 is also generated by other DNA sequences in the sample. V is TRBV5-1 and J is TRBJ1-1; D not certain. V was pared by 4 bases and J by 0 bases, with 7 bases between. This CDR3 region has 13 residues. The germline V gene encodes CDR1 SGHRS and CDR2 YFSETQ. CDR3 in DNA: TGCGCCAGCAGCGGCGACATGAACACTGAAGCTTTCTTT. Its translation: CASSGDMNTEAFF.

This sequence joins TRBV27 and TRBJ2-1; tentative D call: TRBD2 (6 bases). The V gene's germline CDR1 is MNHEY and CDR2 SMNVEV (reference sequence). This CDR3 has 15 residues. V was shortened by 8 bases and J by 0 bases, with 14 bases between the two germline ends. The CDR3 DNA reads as TGTGCCAGCTACCAACACGGGAGCTCCTACAATGAGCAGTTCTTC. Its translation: CASYQHGSSYNEQFF.

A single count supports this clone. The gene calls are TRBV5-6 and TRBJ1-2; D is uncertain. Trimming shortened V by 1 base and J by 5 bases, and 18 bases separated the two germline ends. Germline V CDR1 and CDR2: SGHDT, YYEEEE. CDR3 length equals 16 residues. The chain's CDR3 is CASSLSSLAAPYGYTF. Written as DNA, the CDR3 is TGTGCCAGCAGCTTGTCTTCTCTGGCAGCGCCTTATGGCTACACCTTC. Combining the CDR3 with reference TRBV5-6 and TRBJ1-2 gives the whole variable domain DAGVTQSPTHLIKTRGQQVTLRCSPKSGHDTVSWYQQALGQGPQFIFQYYEEEERQRGNFPDRFSGHQFPNYSSELNVNALLLGDSALYLCASSLSSLAAPYGYTFGSGTRLTVV.